The next 15 T cell receptor beta chains were all read from a single sample in a study of blood T cell repertoires in COVID-19. Method: immunoSEQ multiplex PCR; TCRdb's copy keeps in-frame clones and lacks some. This sample has a few hundred thousand clones, with around 90% found just once. Sample: peripheral blood. These receptors were collected from a man in his 60s with acute or convalescent COVID-19.

As for this clone: A junction end diverges from the germline sequence, so it may reflect a read error. V usage is TRBV25-1 and J usage is TRBJ2-7, with D perhaps matching TRBD2 (6 bases). Per germline, CDR1 MGHDK and CDR2 SYGVNS. The length of the CDR3 is 11 residues. For the CDR3, the DNA is TGTGCCAGCAGCCGGAACGGGGGACGAGCCTTC. As protein: CASSRNGGRAF.

The genes are TRBV24-1 and TRBJ1-2, with 8 bases identical to TRBD1. Trimming cost V 3 bases and J 4 bases; bases outside gene matches: 0. The CDR3 is 13 amino acids. Germline CDR1 KGHDR, CDR2 SFDVKD. The CDR3 region is CATSDGTGYGYTF. The CDR3 region has the DNA TGTGCCACCAGTGATGGGACAGGCTATGGCTACACCTTC.

The rearrangement joins TRBV9 to TRBJ1-2; 10 bases agree with TRBD1. This CDR3 contains 15 residues. The V segment lost 4 bases and the J segment 6 bases; nucleotides outside the gene matches: 9. Germline CDR1 is SGDLS and CDR2 is YYNGEE. This CDR3 is CASSIPGTGAHGYTF. The CDR3 nucleotides are TGTGCCAGCAGCATTCCCGGGACAGGGGCCCATGGCTACACCTTC.

The chain has TRBV6-2 or TRBV6-3 and TRBJ1-2; 8 nucleotides match TRBD1. The ends lost 6 bases at V and 4 bases at J; junction bases unmatched: 7. This CDR3 has 14 residues. Germline V CDR1 and CDR2: MNHEY, SVGEGT. CDR3 in DNA: TGTGCCAGCAGCCCCTCCGGGACAGGCTATGGCTACACCTTC. Its translation is CASSPSGTGYGYTF.

V is TRBV5-6 and J is TRBJ1-6; D not resolved. This CDR3 region has 14 residues. CDR1 SGHDT and CDR2 YYEEEE come from the germline V gene. V was trimmed by 4 bases and J by 8 bases, leaving 13 bases between them. The CDR3 sequence: CASSEQVMDSPLHF. CDR3 DNA: TGTGCCAGCAGCGAGCAGGTAATGGATTCACCCCTCCACTTT.

This clone is a singleton in its sample. This rearrangement joins TRBV5-6 to TRBJ2-7; possible D gene TRBD1, 6 bases. The CDR3 has 13 amino acids. V shed 3 bases and J shed 2 bases, with 9 bases lying between them. Per germline, CDR1 SGHDT and CDR2 YYEEEE. CDR3 amino acids: CASSWDNTYEQYF. DNA of the CDR3: TGTGCCAGCAGCTGGGACAATACCTACGAGCAGTACTTC. The full variable domain, with the rest looked up from reference TRBV5-6 and TRBJ2-7, is DAGVTQSPTHLIKTRGQQVTLRCSPKSGHDTVSWYQQALGQGPQFIFQYYEEEERQRGNFPDRFSGHQFPNYSSELNVNALLLGDSALYLCASSWDNTYEQYFGPGTRLTVT.

In DNA form, the CDR3 reads TGTGCCAGCAGCTTAGTGACCGGACTTCGGTACTTC. Protein product: CASSLVTGLRYF. This chain links TRBV11-2 with TRBJ2-7; tentative D call: TRBD2 (5 bases). The V and J ends lost 1 base and 12 bases respectively, with 13 bases between them. Germline CDR1 reads SGHAT; CDR2 reads FQNNGV. This CDR3 spans 12 amino acids. The variable domain in full, with the rest retrieved from reference TRBV11-2 and TRBJ2-7, is EAGVAQSPRYKIIEKRQSVAFWCNPISGHATLYWYQQILGQGPKLLIQFQNNGVVDDSQLPKDRFSAERLKGVDSTLKIQPAKLEDSAVYLCASSLVTGLRYFGPGTRLTVT.

A single count supports this clone. The V gene is TRBV7-2, the J gene TRBJ2-5, with 13 bases aligning to TRBD2. The J segment lost 4 bases and the V segment lost 6 bases, leaving 11 bases of the junction unmatched. The CDR3 is made up of 17 amino acids. Per the germline V gene, CDR1 is SGHTA and CDR2 is FQGNSA. CDR3: CASRPTSGGAGRETQYF. DNA for the CDR3: TGTGCCAGCAGACCAACTAGCGGGGGGGCCGGGCGAGAGACCCAGTACTTC.

This rearrangement joins TRBV28 to TRBJ1-5; 8 bases line up with TRBD1. This CDR3 contains 16 residues. Germline CDR1 is MDHEN and CDR2 is SYDVKM. J lost 5 bases, V lost 6 bases, and 12 bases had no gene match. CDR3 in amino acids: CASRSPRGHVDQPQHF. CDR3 nucleotides: TGTGCCAGCAGATCCCCCAGGGGGCATGTGGATCAGCCCCAGCATTTT.

The gene calls are TRBV29-1 and TRBJ2-7, with D possibly matching TRBD2 (6 bases). The CDR3 extends over 15 amino acids. V lost 3 bases, J lost 0 bases, and 15 bases lay in between. The V gene's germline CDR1 is SQVTM and CDR2 ANQGSEA. The CDR3 region is CSVDNAGTDSYEQYF. The CDR3 region has the DNA TGCAGCGTTGATAATGCAGGGACTGACTCCTACGAGCAGTACTTC.

CDR3 bases: TGTGCCAGCAGCTTTTACGGTGCAGGCCCCTACGAGCAGTACTTC. The encoded protein is CASSFYGAGPYEQYF. The chain employs TRBV7-2 and TRBJ2-7; no reliable D call. Germline values: CDR1 SGHTA, CDR2 FQGNSA. The CDR3 extends over 15 amino acids. V dropped 3 bases and J dropped 2 bases, with 14 bases sitting between them.

The chain employs TRBV18 and TRBJ2-7; TRBD2 agrees at 11 bases. V gave up 5 bases and J gave up 6 bases; unmatched junction bases: 3. Germline assignment: CDR1 KGHSH and CDR2 LQKENI. This CDR3 is 13 amino acids long. The CDR3 DNA follows: TGTGCCAGCTCAGACGGACTAGCGGGCGAGCAGTACTTC. Translating gives CASSDGLAGEQYF.

This clone was seen more than once but under ten times. This sequence joins TRBV7-3 and TRBJ2-7; TRBD1 is a possible D gene (6 bases). The CDR3 contains 16 residues. Germline CDR1 and CDR2: SGHTA and FQGTGA. V was shortened by 2 bases and J by 5 bases, with 19 bases between the two germline ends. CDR3 protein: CASSLSRLAAGDEQYF. CDR3 nucleotide sequence: TGTGCCAGCAGCTTATCGAGACTGGCGGCAGGGGACGAGCAGTACTTC.

The chain carries TRBV19 and TRBJ2-7; 10 bases match TRBD1. This CDR3 has 15 residues. CDR1 is LNHDA, CDR2 SQIVND, per germline (reference sequence). V shed 4 bases, J shed 2 bases, and the junction held 5 bases outside the gene matches. CDR3 protein: CASSTGTGVPYEQYF. The CDR3 DNA sequence: TGTGCCAGTAGTACCGGGACAGGGGTTCCCTACGAGCAGTACTTC.

In this sample, this clone turned up once. The gene calls are TRBV14 and TRBJ2-7; D could derive from TRBD1 or TRBD2 (5 bases each). From germline, CDR1 is SGHDN and CDR2 FVKESK. The CDR3 contains 15 residues. Between the trimmed V and J ends, which lost 5 bases and 4 bases, there was a span of 18 bases. CDR3: CASSKAAREQYEQYF. The CDR3 coding sequence is TGTGCCAGCAGCAAAGCGGCCAGGGAACAATACGAGCAGTACTTC.